This T cell receptor beta chain was identified in a study of T cells in Graves' hyperthyroidism and ophthalmopathy. Study-wide background: Peripheral blood was obtained at initial diagnosis, preceding any treatment.

Study observations and caveats: The model forecast ophthalmopathy, anticipating it by a median roughly 6.3 months before onset.

Authors of the study amplified TCR beta CDR3 regions from RNA transcripts. A first-round RT-PCR of the TCR CDR3 used the HTBI primer set. TCRdb recomputed calls from the multiplex PCR reads with MiXCR, one row per CDR3 protein. The sample lists around 400,000 distinct CDR3 sequences, about a sixth occurring once. This clonotype was seen more than once but under ten times. Its antigen is unknown. The source of the PBMCs was over 8.5 ml of fresh peripheral blood. The specimen was blood. This receptor was taken from a woman aged 18-29 years with Graves' hyperthyroidism that later progressed to Graves' ophthalmopathy.

CDR3 sequence: CASSQESRDNEQFF. Here the CDR3 DNA reads TGTGCCAGCAGCCAAGAGAGCAGGGACAATGAGCAGTTCTTC. The rearrangement links TRBV4-2 to TRBJ2-1; maybe TRBD1 (5 bases). Germline V gene lookup returns CDR1 LGHNA and CDR2 YNFKEQ. This CDR3 spans 14 amino acids. Trimming shortened V by 0 bases and J by 5 bases, and 8 bases separated the two germline ends.